This TCR beta chain came from a study of CD8 T cells in Susac syndrome. A quantity of about 0.5 to 1 ug RNA underwent reverse transcription using random hexamers. One entry per CDR3 protein, called by TCRdb with MiXCR from the immunoSEQ multiplex PCR reads. The table has 180,000 or so distinct CDR3 sequences, around 94% seen once. This CDR3 is 13 amino acids long. The V gene lost 6 bases and the J gene lost 2 bases, with 8 bases spanning the gap. The V gene's germline CDR1 is LGHDT and CDR2 YNNKEL (reference sequence). The source material was CD4+ T cells from PBMCs. This clonotype originated in a human donor in good health. The chain recombines TRBV3-1 with TRBJ1-3, with D perhaps matching TRBD1 (5 bases). CDR3 sequence (DNA): TGTGCCAGCAGGGCGGGGCCTGGAAACACCATATATTTT. The encoded protein is CASRAGPGNTIYF.